The present T cell receptor (beta chain) was sequenced within a study of vaccination and CD4 T cells after COVID-19 (dated by TCRdb to about 2022). A note on the overall study: Convalescent patients had a positive SARS-CoV-2 result on nasal swab PCR, and of these patients, several had mild disease and one had severe disease. Post-vaccine blood samples were obtained a median of around 74 days after the second vaccine dose, with a range of about 13 to 241 days. In roughly nine COVID-19 convalescent patients and a few infection-naive healthy vaccine recipients, the spike-specific CD4+ TCR repertoire before mRNA vaccination was compared with the repertoire after mRNA vaccination. Post-COVID blood samples were collected from convalescent patients a median of roughly 100 days after diagnosis, with a range of roughly 35 to 161 days. The convalescent cohort comprised six males and four females, including two Hispanic individuals, seven Caucasians, two Asians and one multiracial person. Participants received two doses of either the Pfizer-BioNTech BNT162b2 vaccine (n=8) or the Moderna mRNA-1273 vaccine (n=2). Three convalescent patients gave samples both early after vaccination (day 14) and late after vaccination (days 161 to 241). Overall results and qualifications from the work: In convalescent patients, a median around 90% of post-vaccine SARS-CoV-2-reactive clones were detected only after vaccination, and vaccine-specific priming was suggested by this finding. The median count of SARS-CoV-2-reactive clonotypes went up from roughly 21 after infection to more than 30 after vaccination, although the change was not significant. Nearly all vaccine-specific clones in convalescent patients (304 of 307) were mono-reactive for SARS-CoV-2 spike rather than cross-reactive with common cold coronaviruses. Relatively few convalescent patients were included in the study, and early timepoints after natural infection were not analyzed.

The library was built by means of PCR. The instrument given in TCRdb is Illumina iSeq 100. In the original analysis: Non-productive sequences were removed, and CDR3s that did not start with C, did not end with F or W, or were shorter than 7 amino acids were discarded. Similarity between CDR3 sequences was evaluated in R version 3.6.1 using Levenshtein distances (stringdist) and unrooted phylogenetic trees (ape). TCRdb handled the public reads itself, with Q25 trimming in fastp and clone calling in MiXCR, and kept productive beta chains. Rows are combined by CDR3 protein, so each entry shows the most common genes and DNA. The V and J calls and clone size come from TCRdb's table, not from the authors' own analysis. The sample data list about 29,000 distinct CDR3 sequences, and almost 50% of these were observed just once. The ten biggest clones cover about 5.3% of the sample. Read against the paper, the sample's time point label means: late sampling 161 to 241 days after vaccination in three convalescent patients. The convalescent patients' positive SARS-CoV-2 PCR tests were from March to December 2020, which was before the Alpha, Beta and Delta variants emerged in the United States. Ficoll-Paque Plus gradient centrifugation was used to isolate PBMCs from whole blood, and the isolated PBMCs were then either used fresh or cryopreserved at -140C.

By its share of the sample, this clonotype is medium-sized (0.01 to 0.1%). Its specific antigen is unknown. No much larger clone is present one base from it, and per-base qualities are unavailable. CDR1 and CDR2, looked up from the germline V gene (reference sequence), are LNHDA and SQIVND. Inclusive of the bounding cysteine and phenylalanine, the CDR3 is 16 residues long. Just the 48-base CDR3 DNA is kept, in frame starting at base 1. The V end loses 6 bases and the J end loses 6 bases, and a stretch of 18 bases separates them. This specimen was CD4+ T cells from blood, taken about 7 months after SARS-CoV-2 vaccination. The chain links TRBV19 with TRBJ1-6; TRBD1 is perhaps the D gene, given 6 matching bases. The clonotype originates from a human donor who had recovered from COVID-19. The CDR3 region: CASSRRGQQGNSPLHF. In nucleotides, the sequence is TGTGCCAGTAGCCGAAGGGGCCAACAGGGTAATTCACCCCTCCACTTT.